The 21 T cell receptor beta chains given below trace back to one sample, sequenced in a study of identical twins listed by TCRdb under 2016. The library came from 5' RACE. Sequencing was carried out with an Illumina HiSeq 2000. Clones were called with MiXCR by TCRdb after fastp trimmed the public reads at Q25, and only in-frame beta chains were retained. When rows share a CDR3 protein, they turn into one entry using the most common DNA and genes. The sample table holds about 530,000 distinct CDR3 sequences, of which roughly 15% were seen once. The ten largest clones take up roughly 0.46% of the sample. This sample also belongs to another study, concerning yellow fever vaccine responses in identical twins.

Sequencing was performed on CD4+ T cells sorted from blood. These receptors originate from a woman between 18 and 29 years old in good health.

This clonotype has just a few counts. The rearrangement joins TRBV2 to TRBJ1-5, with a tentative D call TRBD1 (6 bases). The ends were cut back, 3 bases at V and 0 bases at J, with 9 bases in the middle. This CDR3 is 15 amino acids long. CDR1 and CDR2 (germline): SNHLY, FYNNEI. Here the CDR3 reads CASSDGGASNQPQHF. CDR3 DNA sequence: TGTGCCAGCAGTGATGGGGGGGCTAGCAATCAGCCCCAGCATTTT.

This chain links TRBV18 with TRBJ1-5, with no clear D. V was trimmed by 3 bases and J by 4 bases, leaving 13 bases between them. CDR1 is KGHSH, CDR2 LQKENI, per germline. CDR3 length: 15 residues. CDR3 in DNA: TGTGCCAGCTCACCTCTAGGATTGGGGAATCAGCCCCAGCATTTT. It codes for CASSPLGLGNQPQHF.

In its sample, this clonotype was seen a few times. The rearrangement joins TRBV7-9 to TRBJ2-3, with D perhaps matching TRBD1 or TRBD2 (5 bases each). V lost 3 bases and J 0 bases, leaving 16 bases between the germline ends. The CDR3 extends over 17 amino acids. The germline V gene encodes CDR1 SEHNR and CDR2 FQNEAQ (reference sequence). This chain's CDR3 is CASSFLGASPSTDTQYF. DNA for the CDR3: TGTGCCAGCAGCTTTCTCGGGGCATCCCCTAGCACAGATACGCAGTATTTT.

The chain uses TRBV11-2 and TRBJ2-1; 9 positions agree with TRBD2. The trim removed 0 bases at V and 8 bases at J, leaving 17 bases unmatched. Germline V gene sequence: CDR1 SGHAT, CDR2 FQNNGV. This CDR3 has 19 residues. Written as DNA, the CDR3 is TGTGCCAGCAGCTTAGATCTCGCGCGGGGGGGCCTTGTTACCCATGAGCAGTTCTTC. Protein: CASSLDLARGGLVTHEQFF.

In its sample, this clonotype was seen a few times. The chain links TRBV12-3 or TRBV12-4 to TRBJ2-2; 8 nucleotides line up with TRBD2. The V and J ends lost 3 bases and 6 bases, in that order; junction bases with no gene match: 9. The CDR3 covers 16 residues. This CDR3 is CASSFYRGGDPGELFF. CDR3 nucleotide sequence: TGTGCCAGCAGTTTTTATCGGGGGGGCGACCCCGGGGAGCTGTTTTTT.

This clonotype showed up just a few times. The CDR3 loop is CASSLRFGIYF. The DNA of the CDR3 is TGTGCCAGCAGTTTAAGGTTCGGGATCTACTTC. The rearrangement links TRBV12-3 or TRBV12-4 to TRBJ2-7, with D possibly being TRBD2 (5 bases). The length of the CDR3 is 11 residues. V was cut by 2 bases and J by 13 bases, with 12 bases left in between.

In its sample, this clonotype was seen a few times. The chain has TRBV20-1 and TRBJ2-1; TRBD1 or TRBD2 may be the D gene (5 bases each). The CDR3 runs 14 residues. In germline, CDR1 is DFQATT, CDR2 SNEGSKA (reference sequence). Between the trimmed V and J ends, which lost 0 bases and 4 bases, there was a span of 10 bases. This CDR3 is CSARDGADYNEQFF. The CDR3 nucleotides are TGCAGTGCTAGAGACGGGGCCGATTACAATGAGCAGTTCTTC.

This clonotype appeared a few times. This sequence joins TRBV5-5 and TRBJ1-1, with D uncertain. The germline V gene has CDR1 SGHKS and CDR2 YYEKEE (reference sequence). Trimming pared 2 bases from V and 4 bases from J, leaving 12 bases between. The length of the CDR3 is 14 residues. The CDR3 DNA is TGTGCCAGCAGCTTCCTTTCCTTGGGCACTGAAGCTTTCTTT. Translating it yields CASSFLSLGTEAFF.

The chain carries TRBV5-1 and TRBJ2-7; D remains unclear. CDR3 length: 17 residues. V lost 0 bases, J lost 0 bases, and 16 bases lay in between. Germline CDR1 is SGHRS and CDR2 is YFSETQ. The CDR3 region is CASSLESRLTSSYEQYF. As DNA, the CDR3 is TGCGCCAGCAGCTTGGAGTCCCGTCTGACCAGCTCCTACGAGCAGTACTTC.

CDR3 amino acids: CASSRLAGENEQFF. The CDR3 DNA reads as TGTGCCAGCAGCCGACTAGCGGGAGAAAATGAGCAGTTCTTC. The chain uses TRBV11-2 and TRBJ2-1, with 12 bases that match TRBD2. Per germline, CDR1 SGHAT and CDR2 FQNNGV. Trimming removed 5 bases from V and 7 bases from J; junction bases left unmatched: 3. CDR3 length equals 14 residues.

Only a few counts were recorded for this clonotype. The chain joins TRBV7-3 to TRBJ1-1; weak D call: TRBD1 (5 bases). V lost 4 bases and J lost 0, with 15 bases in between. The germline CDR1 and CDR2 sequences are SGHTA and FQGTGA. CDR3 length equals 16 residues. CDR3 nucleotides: TGTGCCAGCAGCTCTAAACCGGGACTGCTGAACACTGAAGCTTTCTTT. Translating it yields CASSSKPGLLNTEAFF.

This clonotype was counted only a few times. CDR3 protein: CSARRQRGETNYGYTF. CDR3 nucleotides: TGCAGTGCTAGACGGCAGAGGGGCGAGACTAACTATGGCTACACCTTC. The V gene is TRBV20-1, the J gene TRBJ1-2; possibly TRBD1 for D (5 bases). The CDR3 is 16 residues long. Germline V gene sequence: CDR1 DFQATT, CDR2 SNEGSKA (reference sequence). Trimming left V 2 bases short and J 0 bases short, with 16 bases between.

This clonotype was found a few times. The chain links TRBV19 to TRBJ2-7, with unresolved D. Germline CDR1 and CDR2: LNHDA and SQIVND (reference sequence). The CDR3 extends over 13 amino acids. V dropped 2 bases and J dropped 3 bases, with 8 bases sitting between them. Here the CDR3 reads CASSISSGYEQYF. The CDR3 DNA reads TGTGCCAGTAGTATATCCTCCGGCTACGAGCAGTACTTC.

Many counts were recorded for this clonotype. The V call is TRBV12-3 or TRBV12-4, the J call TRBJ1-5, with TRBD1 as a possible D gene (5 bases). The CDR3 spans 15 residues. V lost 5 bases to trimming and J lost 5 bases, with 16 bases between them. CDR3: CASSPLGGGDQPQHF. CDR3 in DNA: TGTGCCAGCAGTCCCCTGGGCGGGGGGGATCAGCCCCAGCATTTT.

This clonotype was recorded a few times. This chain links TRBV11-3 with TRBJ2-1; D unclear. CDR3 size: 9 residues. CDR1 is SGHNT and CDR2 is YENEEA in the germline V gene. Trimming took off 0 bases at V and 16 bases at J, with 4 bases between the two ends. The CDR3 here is CASSLDAFF. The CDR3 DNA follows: TGTGCCAGCAGCTTAGACGCTTTCTTC.

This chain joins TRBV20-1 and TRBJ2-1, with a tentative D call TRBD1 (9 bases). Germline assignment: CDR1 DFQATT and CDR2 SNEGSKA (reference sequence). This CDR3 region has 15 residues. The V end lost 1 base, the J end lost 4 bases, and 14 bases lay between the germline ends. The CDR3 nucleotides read TGCAGTGCTAGAGTAGCGGGACAGGGATACAATGAGCAGTTCTTC. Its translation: CSARVAGQGYNEQFF.

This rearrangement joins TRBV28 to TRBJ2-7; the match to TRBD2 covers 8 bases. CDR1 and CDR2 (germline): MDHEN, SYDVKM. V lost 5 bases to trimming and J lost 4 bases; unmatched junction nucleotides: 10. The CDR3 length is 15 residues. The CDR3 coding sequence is TGTGCCAGCAGTGCCCCGGGGGGGGCGGAGTACGAGCAGTACTTC. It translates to CASSAPGGAEYEQYF.

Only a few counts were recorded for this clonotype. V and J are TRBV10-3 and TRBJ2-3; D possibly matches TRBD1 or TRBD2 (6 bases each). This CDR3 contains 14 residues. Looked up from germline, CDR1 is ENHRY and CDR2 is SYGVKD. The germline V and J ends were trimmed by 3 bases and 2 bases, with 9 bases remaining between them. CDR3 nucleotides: TGTGCCATCAGTGAAGGGGGGCCCACAGATACGCAGTATTTT. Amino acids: CAISEGGPTDTQYF.

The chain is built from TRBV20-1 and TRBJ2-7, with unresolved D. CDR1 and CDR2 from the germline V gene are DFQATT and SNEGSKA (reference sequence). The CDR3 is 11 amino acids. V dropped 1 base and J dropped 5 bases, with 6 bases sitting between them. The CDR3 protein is CSARGGDEQYF. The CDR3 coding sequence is TGCAGTGCTAGAGGAGGAGACGAGCAGTACTTC.

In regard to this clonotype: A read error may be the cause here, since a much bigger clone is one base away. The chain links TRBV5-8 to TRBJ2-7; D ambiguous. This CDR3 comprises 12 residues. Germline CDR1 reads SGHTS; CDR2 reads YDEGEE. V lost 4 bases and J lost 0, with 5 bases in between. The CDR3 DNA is TGTGCCAGCAGCCGGATCTCCTACGAGCAGTACTTC. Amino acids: CASSRISYEQYF.

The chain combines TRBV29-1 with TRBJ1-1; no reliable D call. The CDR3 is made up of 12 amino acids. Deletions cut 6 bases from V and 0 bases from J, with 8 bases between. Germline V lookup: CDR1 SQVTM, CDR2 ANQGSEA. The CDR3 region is CSVRAMNTEAFF. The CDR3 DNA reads TGCAGCGTCCGGGCCATGAACACTGAAGCTTTCTTT. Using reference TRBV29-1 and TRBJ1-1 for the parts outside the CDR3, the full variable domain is SAVISQKPSRDICQRGTSLTIQCQVDSQVTMMFWYRQQPGQSLTLIATANQGSEATYESGFVIDKFPISRPNLTFSTLTVSNMSPEDSSIYLCSVRAMNTEAFFGQGTRLTVV.